One T cell receptor (beta chain) is described in this entry. The data were obtained in a study of blood T cell repertoires in COVID-19. Study as a whole: Donors in the United States, Italy and Spain gave samples during acute or convalescent COVID-19. PBMCs, B-cell-depleted T cells, or T cells provided the cDNA or gDNA that made up the material.

The V and J ends lost 5 bases and 0 bases, in that order; junction bases with no gene match: 8. This CDR3 comprises 16 residues. CDR1 is LNHDA and CDR2 is SQIVND in the germline V gene (reference sequence). Study processing details: Amplification of reference gene primers was used by the study to estimate nucleated cell counts. TCRdb's copy holds only in-frame clones and misses some; the assay was immunoSEQ multiplex PCR. V and J calls and clone size are those listed in that table; D and trimming were worked out from the DNA. The top ten hold less than 20% of the sample, which has roughly 150,000 clones, around 80% seen once.

The rearrangement joins TRBV19 to TRBJ1-1; TRBD1 matches 8 bases. This TCR was recovered from a woman older than 75 with acute or convalescent COVID-19. Sequencing was done on a sample of peripheral blood. As DNA, the CDR3 is TGTGCCAGTAGTGAAGACCGGGACAGGATGAACACTGAAGCTTTCTTT. Amino acid sequence: CASSEDRDRMNTEAFF.